These 4 T cell receptor beta chains were all obtained from the same sample, sequenced in a study of blood T cell repertoires in COVID-19. Sequenced by immunoSEQ multiplex PCR; TCRdb stores in-frame clones only, minus some. The repertoire holds around 94,000 clones, with roughly 85% as singletons. Sequencing was carried out using peripheral blood. These receptors were taken from a middle-aged man with active COVID-19.

This chain connects TRBV2 to TRBJ2-5, with 12 nucleotides matching TRBD2. Looked up from germline, CDR1 is SNHLY and CDR2 is FYNNEI. Trimming removed 4 bases from V and 4 bases from J; junction bases left unmatched: 4. The CDR3 consists of 15 residues. The CDR3 nucleotides are TGTGCCAGCAGTGCGACTAGCGGGGGTGGAGAGACCCAGTACTTC. Amino acid sequence: CASSATSGGGETQYF. Combining the CDR3 with reference TRBV2 and TRBJ2-5 gives the whole variable domain EPEVTQTPSHQVTQMGQEVILRCVPISNHLYFYWYRQILGQKVEFLVSFYNNEISEKSEIFDDQFSVERPDGSNFTLKIRSTKLEDSAMYFCASSATSGGGETQYFGPGTRLLVL.

Only one count was recorded for this clone. The chain employs TRBV19 and TRBJ2-1, with TRBD2 matching 13 bases. The junction had 9 bases not matched to a gene; V was cut back by 0 bases and J by 4 bases. Germline assignment: CDR1 LNHDA and CDR2 SQIVND (reference sequence). The CDR3 is 19 residues long. The CDR3 here is CASSIETSGGPRQYNEQFF. As DNA, the CDR3 is TGTGCCAGTAGTATAGAGACTAGCGGGGGGCCTAGACAATACAATGAGCAGTTCTTC. The full variable domain, with the rest looked up from reference TRBV19 and TRBJ2-1, is DGGITQSPKYLFRKEGQNVTLSCEQNLNHDAMYWYRQDPGQGLRLIYYSQIVNDFQKGDIAEGYSVSREKKESFPLTVTSAQKNPTAFYLCASSIETSGGPRQYNEQFFGPGTRLTVL.

The gene calls are TRBV5-8 and TRBJ1-2; D possibly corresponds to TRBD1 (5 bases). V lost 0 bases, J lost 1 base, and 13 bases lay in between. There are 16 residues in the CDR3. Germline CDR1 reads SGHTS; CDR2 reads YDEGEE. As DNA, the CDR3 is TGTGCCAGCAGCTTGGGATGGGCAGGGCGTAACTATGGCTACACCTTC. This sequence encodes CASSLGWAGRNYGYTF.

This clone appeared once. The gene calls are TRBV30 and TRBJ2-2; D uncertain. Germline V lookup: CDR1 GTSNPN, CDR2 SVGIG (reference sequence). Trimming removed 4 bases at V and 4 bases at J, with 13 bases between. This CDR3 comprises 14 residues. DNA for the CDR3: TGTGCCTGGATGCGTAGATCTCCCACCGGGGAGCTGTTTTTT. Protein: CAWMRRSPTGELFF. Filled out from reference TRBV30 and TRBJ2-2, the complete variable domain reads SQTIHQWPATLVQPVGSPLSLECTVEGTSNPNLYWYRQAAGRGLQLLFYSVGIGQISSEVPQNLSASRPQDRQFILSSKKLLLSDSGFYLCAWMRRSPTGELFFGEGSRLTVL.